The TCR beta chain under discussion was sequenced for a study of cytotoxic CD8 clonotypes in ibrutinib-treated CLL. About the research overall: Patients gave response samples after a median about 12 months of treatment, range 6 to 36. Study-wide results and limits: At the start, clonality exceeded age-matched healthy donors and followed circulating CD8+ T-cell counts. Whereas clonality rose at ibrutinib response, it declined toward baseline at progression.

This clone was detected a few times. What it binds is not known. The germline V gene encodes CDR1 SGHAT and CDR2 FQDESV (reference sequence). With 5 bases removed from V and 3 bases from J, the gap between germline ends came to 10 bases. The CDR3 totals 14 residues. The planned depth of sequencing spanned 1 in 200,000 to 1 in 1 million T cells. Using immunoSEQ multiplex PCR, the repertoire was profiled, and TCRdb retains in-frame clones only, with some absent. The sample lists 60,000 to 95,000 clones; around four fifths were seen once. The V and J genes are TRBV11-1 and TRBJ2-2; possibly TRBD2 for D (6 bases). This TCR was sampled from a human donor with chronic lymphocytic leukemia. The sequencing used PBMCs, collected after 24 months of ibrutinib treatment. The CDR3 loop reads CASSHPGDTGELFF. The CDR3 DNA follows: TGTGCCAGCAGCCATCCGGGGGACACCGGGGAGCTGTTTTTT.